This T cell receptor (beta chain) was recovered during a study of PD-1 blockade in mismatch repair-deficient tumors. The wider study: Enrolled about 2012-2016, patients had progressing, pretreated mismatch repair-deficient cancers of 11 to 13 types. Whole-study findings and limits: Rapid post-treatment expansion, then contraction, generally preceding radiologic response, marked tumor-resident clones.

A note on this clone: The antigen remains unidentified.

Assay used: immunoSEQ multiplex PCR; TCRdb lists only in-frame clones, some missing. The sample has some 50,000 clones; 77% are singletons. PCR or immunohistochemistry showed mismatch repair deficiency in every enrolled patient. The sequencing here drew on PBMCs, taken before pembrolizumab treatment. The sequence came from an adult with mismatch repair-deficient cancer.

CDR3 in DNA: TGTGCCAGCAGCTCCGTCGGCAAAGACGAGCAGTACTTC. This translates into CASSSVGKDEQYF. The chain has TRBV9 and TRBJ2-7; D remains unclear. V was pared by 4 bases and J by 5 bases, with 13 bases between. The CDR3 spans 13 residues. Germline assignment: CDR1 SGDLS and CDR2 YYNGEE.